These T cell receptor beta chains were read from a single sample in a study of response to subunit inactivated influenza vaccine. TCRdb ran MiXCR on the RT-PCR reads and lists one entry per CDR3 protein. This table holds more than 150,000 distinct CDR3 sequences, around a tenth found once. Sequencing was performed on non-naive T cells sorted from PBMCs, taken on the day of vaccination. The receptor set was obtained from a man aged 50-59 years who received an inactivated influenza vaccine. The CDR3 runs from the conserved cysteine through the conserved F or W. Fields, in order: CDR3 protein, CDR3 DNA, J gene, clone size, D gene, V gene. The D gene is left open where the match is weak. Only some rows state a clone size, as once, few, many or a class for expanded clones.

CDR3aa: CASSVTGGNEQFF; CDR3nt: TGTGCCAGCAGCGTAACAGGGGGCAATGAGCAGTTCTTC; j_gene: TRBJ2-1; abundance: -; d_gene: TRBD1; v_gene: TRBV13
CDR3aa: CSARRGALNYGYTF; CDR3nt: TGCAGTGCTAGAAGGGGGGCGTTGAACTATGGCTACACCTTC; j_gene: TRBJ1-2; abundance: many; d_gene: -; v_gene: TRBV20-1
CDR3aa: CSAQGQGNTYEQYF; CDR3nt: TGCAGTGCCCAAGGACAGGGAAACACCTACGAGCAGTACTTC; j_gene: TRBJ2-7; abundance: -; d_gene: TRBD1; v_gene: TRBV20-1
CDR3aa: CASSLAGKNQPQHF; CDR3nt: TGTGCCAGCAGCTTGGCGGGTAAGAATCAGCCCCAGCATTTT; j_gene: TRBJ1-5; abundance: -; d_gene: -; v_gene: TRBV7-2
CDR3aa: CASSSTIRAGSYEQYF; CDR3nt: TGTGCCAGCAGCTCAACCATACGGGCGGGCTCCTACGAGCAGTACTTC; j_gene: TRBJ2-7; abundance: many; d_gene: -; v_gene: TRBV7-8
CDR3aa: CAWSPGTGKGNEQFF; CDR3nt: TGTGCCTGGAGTCCGGGGACAGGGAAAGGGAATGAGCAGTTCTTC; j_gene: TRBJ2-1; abundance: few; d_gene: TRBD1; v_gene: TRBV30
CDR3aa: CSVETSGRTEQYF; CDR3nt: TGCAGCGTTGAGACTAGCGGGAGGACCGAGCAGTACTTC; j_gene: TRBJ2-7; abundance: -; d_gene: TRBD2; v_gene: TRBV29-1
CDR3aa: CASSQDLQGYYNEQFF; CDR3nt: TGCGCCAGCAGCCAAGATTTGCAGGGTTACTACAATGAGCAGTTCTTC; j_gene: TRBJ2-1; abundance: -; d_gene: -; v_gene: TRBV4-1
CDR3aa: CASSSRHSVSQETQYF; CDR3nt: TGTGCCAGCAGCTCACGCCACAGCGTTTCCCAAGAGACCCAGTACTTC; j_gene: TRBJ2-5; abundance: few; d_gene: -; v_gene: TRBV7-9
CDR3aa: CASRDRGSVEAFF; CDR3nt: TGTGCCAGCCGGGACAGGGGGTCTGTTGAAGCTTTCTTT; j_gene: TRBJ1-1; abundance: -; d_gene: TRBD1; v_gene: TRBV2
CDR3aa: CASSQDSTDTQYF; CDR3nt: TGTGCCAGCAGTCAGGACAGCACAGATACGCAGTATTTT; j_gene: TRBJ2-3; abundance: few; d_gene: -; v_gene: TRBV6-4
CDR3aa: CASSSTGFYEQYF; CDR3nt: TGCGCCAGCAGCTCGACAGGATTCTACGAGCAGTACTTC; j_gene: TRBJ2-7; abundance: many; d_gene: -; v_gene: TRBV5-1
CDR3aa: CASGSSYEQYF; CDR3nt: TGTGCCAGCGGTTCCTCCTACGAGCAGTACTTC; j_gene: TRBJ2-7; abundance: many; d_gene: -; v_gene: TRBV12-3/TRBV12-4
CDR3aa: CASSGGQAYGYTF; CDR3nt: TGTGCCAGCAGCGGGGGACAGGCCTATGGCTACACCTTC; j_gene: TRBJ1-2; abundance: few; d_gene: TRBD1; v_gene: TRBV7-9
CDR3aa: CASRTLGTRGETQYF; CDR3nt: TGTGCCAGCAGGACCCTTGGGACTAGGGGTGAGACCCAGTACTTC; j_gene: TRBJ2-5; abundance: few; d_gene: TRBD2; v_gene: TRBV6-2/TRBV6-3
CDR3aa: CSARDRLAGVGEQFF; CDR3nt: TGCAGTGCTAGAGATCGACTAGCGGGAGTGGGTGAGCAGTTCTTC; j_gene: TRBJ2-1; abundance: many; d_gene: TRBD2; v_gene: TRBV20-1
CDR3aa: CASSLDKYGYTF; CDR3nt: TGCGCCAGCAGCTTGGACAAGTATGGCTACACCTTC; j_gene: TRBJ1-2; abundance: many; d_gene: -; v_gene: TRBV5-1
CDR3aa: CASSRGRSETQYF; CDR3nt: TGTGCCAGCAGCCGCGGGCGGAGCGAGACCCAGTACTTC; j_gene: TRBJ2-5; abundance: -; d_gene: -; v_gene: TRBV7-9
CDR3aa: CATRQGTEAFF; CDR3nt: TGTGCCACACGACAGGGCACTGAAGCTTTCTTT; j_gene: TRBJ1-1; abundance: few; d_gene: TRBD1; v_gene: TRBV6-2/TRBV6-3
CDR3aa: CSARSGEGGTQYF; CDR3nt: TGCAGTGCCAGATCGGGGGAGGGTGGGACCCAGTACTTC; j_gene: TRBJ2-5; abundance: few; d_gene: TRBD2; v_gene: TRBV20-1
CDR3aa: CASSLQGHRTSNQPQHF; CDR3nt: TGTGCCAGCAGCCTACAGGGACACCGAACTAGCAATCAGCCCCAGCATTTT; j_gene: TRBJ1-5; abundance: few; d_gene: -; v_gene: TRBV27
CDR3aa: CASSLTYRVGQPQHF; CDR3nt: TGTGCCAGCAGTTTAACTTACCGGGTGGGCCAGCCCCAGCATTTT; j_gene: TRBJ1-5; abundance: -; d_gene: -; v_gene: TRBV28
CDR3aa: CASSQYTGELFF; CDR3nt: TGCGCCAGCAGTCAGTACACCGGGGAGCTGTTTTTT; j_gene: TRBJ2-2; abundance: few; d_gene: -; v_gene: TRBV10-1
CDR3aa: CASSRGGNSDTQYF; CDR3nt: TGCGCCAGCAGCCGCGGGGGGAACTCAGATACGCAGTATTTT; j_gene: TRBJ2-3; abundance: few; d_gene: TRBD2; v_gene: TRBV5-1